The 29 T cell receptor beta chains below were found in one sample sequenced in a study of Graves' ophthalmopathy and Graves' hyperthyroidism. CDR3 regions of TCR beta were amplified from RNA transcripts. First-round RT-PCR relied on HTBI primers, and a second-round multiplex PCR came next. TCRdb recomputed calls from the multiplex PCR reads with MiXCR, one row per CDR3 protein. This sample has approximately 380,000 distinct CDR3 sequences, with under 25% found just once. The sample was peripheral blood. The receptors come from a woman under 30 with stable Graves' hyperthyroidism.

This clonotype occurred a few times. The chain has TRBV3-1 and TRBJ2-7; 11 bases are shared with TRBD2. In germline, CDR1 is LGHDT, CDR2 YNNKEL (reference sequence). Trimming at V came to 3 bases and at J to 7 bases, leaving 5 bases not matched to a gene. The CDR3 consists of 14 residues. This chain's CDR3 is CASSHSGRAREQYF. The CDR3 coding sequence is TGTGCCAGCAGCCATAGCGGGAGGGCCAGGGAGCAGTACTTC.

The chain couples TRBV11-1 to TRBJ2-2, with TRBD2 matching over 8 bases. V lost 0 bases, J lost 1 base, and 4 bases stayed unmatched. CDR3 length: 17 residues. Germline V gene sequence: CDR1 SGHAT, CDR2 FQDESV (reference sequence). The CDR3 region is CASSLARLAKNTGELFF. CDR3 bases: TGTGCCAGCAGCTTAGCGCGACTAGCGAAGAACACCGGGGAGCTGTTTTTT.

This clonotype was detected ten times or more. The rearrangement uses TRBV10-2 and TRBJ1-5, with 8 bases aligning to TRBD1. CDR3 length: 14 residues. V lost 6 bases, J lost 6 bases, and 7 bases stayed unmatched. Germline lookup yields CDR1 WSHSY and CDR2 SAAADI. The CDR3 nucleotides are TGCGCCAGCAGGATGGGGACAGGAGGTCAGCCCCAGCATTTT. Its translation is CASRMGTGGQPQHF.

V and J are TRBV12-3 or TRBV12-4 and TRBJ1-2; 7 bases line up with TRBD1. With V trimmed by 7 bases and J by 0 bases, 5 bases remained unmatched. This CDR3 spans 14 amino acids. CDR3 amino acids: CASNAGGTNYGYTF. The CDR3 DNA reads TGTGCCAGCAACGCAGGGGGAACTAACTATGGCTACACCTTC.

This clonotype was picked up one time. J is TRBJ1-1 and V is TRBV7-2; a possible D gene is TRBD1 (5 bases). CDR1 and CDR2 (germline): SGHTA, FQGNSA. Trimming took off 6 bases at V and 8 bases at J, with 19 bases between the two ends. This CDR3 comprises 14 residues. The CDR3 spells CASSLLIQGMEAFF. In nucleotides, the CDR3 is TGTGCCAGCAGTTTACTTATCCAGGGTATGGAAGCTTTCTTT. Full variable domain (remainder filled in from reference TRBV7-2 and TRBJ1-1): GAGVSQSPSNKVTEKGKDVELRCDPISGHTALYWYRQSLGQGLEFLIYFQGNSAPDKSGLPSDRFSAERTGGSVSTLTIQRTQQEDSAVYLCASSLLIQGMEAFFGQGTRLTVV.

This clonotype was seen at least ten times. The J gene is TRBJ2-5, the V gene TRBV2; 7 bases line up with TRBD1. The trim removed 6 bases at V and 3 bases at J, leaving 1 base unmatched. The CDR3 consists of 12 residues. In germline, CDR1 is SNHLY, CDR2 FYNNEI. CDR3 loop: CASRGTEETQYF. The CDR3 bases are TGTGCCAGCAGGGGGACAGAAGAGACCCAGTACTTC.

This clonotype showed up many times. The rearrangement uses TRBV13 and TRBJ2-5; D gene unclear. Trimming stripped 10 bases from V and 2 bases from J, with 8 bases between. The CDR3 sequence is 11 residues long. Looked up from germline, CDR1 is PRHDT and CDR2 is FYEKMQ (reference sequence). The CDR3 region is CATTEQETQYF. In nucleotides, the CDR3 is TGTGCCACCACAGAGCAAGAGACCCAGTACTTC.

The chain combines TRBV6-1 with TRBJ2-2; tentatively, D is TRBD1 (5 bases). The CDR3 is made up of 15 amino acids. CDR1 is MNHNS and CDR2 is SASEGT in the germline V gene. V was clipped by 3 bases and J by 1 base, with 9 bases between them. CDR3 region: CASSDTTENTGELFF. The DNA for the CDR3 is TGTGCCAGCAGTGATACGACAGAGAACACCGGGGAGCTGTTTTTT.

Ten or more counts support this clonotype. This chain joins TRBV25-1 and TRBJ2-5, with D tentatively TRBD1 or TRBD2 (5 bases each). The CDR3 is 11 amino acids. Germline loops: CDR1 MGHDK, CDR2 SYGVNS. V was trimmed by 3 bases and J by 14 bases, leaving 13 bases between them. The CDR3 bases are TGTGCCAGCAGTGAGGGACCCCACCATTACTTC. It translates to CASSEGPHHYF.

CDR3 region: CRALWRQTQYF. In DNA form, the CDR3 reads TGCAGAGCTCTGTGGCGGCAGACCCAGTACTTC. V gene TRBV20-1 combines with J gene TRBJ2-5; D not certain. The CDR3 runs 11 residues. The V gene's germline CDR1 is DFQATT and CDR2 SNEGSKA (reference sequence).

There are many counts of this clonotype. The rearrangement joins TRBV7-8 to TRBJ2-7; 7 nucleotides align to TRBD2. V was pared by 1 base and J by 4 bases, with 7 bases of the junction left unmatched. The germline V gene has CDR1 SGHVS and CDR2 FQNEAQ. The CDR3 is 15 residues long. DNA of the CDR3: TGTGCCAGCAGCTTAGGAATGTCGGGGGGATACGAGCAGTACTTC. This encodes CASSLGMSGGYEQYF.

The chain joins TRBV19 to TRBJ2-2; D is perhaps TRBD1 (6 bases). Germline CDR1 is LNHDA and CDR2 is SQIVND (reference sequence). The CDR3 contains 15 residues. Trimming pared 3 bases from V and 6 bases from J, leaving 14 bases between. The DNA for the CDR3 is TGTGCCAGTAGTATTACGCGAACAGGGTCCGGGGAGCTGTTTTTT. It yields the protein CASSITRTGSGELFF.

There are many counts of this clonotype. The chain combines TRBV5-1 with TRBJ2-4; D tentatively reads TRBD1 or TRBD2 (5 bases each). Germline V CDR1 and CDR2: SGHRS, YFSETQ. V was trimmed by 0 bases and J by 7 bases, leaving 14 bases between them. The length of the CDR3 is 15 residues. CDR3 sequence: CASSLAWGEGNIQYF. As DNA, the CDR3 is TGCGCCAGCAGCTTGGCCTGGGGTGAGGGGAACATTCAGTACTTC.

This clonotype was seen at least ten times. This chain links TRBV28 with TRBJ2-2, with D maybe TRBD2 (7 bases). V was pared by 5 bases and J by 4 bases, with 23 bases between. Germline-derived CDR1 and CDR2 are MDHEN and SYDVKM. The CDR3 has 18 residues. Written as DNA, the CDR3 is TGTGCCAGCAGTCTAACCGCCTCTAGCGGAGGGGGCACCGGGGAGCTGTTTTTT. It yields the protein CASSLTASSGGGTGELFF.

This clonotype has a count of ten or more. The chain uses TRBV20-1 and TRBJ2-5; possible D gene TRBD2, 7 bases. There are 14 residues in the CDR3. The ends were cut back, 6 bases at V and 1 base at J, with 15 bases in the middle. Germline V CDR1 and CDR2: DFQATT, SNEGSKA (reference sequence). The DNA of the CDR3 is TGCAGTGCGAGGGAGGGAGGGGGCCAAGAGACCCAGTACTTC. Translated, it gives CSAREGGGQETQYF.

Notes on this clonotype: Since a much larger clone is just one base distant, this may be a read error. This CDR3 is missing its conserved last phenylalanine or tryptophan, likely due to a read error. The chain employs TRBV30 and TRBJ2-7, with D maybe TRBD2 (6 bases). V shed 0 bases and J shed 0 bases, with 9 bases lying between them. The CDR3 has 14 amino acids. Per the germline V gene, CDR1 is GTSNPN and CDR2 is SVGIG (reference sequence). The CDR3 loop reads CAWSVGLSSYEQYL. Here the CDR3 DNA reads TGTGCCTGGAGTGTAGGACTAAGCTCCTACGAGCAGTACCTC.

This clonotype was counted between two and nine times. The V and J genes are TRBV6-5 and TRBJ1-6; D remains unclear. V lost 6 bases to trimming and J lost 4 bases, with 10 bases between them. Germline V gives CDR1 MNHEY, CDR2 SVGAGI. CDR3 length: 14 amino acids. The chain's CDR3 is CASRQKAYNSPLHF. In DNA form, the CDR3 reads TGTGCCAGCAGACAGAAGGCTTATAATTCACCCCTCCACTTT.

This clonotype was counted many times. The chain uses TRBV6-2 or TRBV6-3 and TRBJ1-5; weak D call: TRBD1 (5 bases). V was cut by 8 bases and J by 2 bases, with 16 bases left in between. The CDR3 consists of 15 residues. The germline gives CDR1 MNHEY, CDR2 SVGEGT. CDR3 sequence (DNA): TGTGCCAGCTCCGAGTCTGGCAGGGGCAATCAGCCCCAGCATTTT. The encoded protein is CASSESGRGNQPQHF.

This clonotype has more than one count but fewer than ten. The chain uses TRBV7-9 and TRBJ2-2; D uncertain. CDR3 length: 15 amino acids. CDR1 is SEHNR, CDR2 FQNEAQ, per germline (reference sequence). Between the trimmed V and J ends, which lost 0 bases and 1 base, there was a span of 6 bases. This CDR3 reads CASSLAWQNTGELFF. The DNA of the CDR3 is TGTGCCAGCAGCTTAGCGTGGCAGAACACCGGGGAGCTGTTTTTT.

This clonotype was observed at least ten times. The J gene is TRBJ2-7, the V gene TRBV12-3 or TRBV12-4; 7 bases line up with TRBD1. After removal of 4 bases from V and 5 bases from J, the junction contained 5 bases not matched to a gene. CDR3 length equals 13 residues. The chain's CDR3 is CASSSRQGHEQYF. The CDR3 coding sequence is TGTGCCAGCAGTTCCAGACAGGGCCACGAGCAGTACTTC.

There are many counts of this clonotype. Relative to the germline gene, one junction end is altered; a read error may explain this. CDR3 nucleotides: TGTGCCAGCAGTTACGCCCTCACCGGGACTAGCAAAAACATTAAGTACTTC. It specifies CASSYALTGTSKNIKYF. The chain has TRBV6-2 or TRBV6-3 and TRBJ2-4; TRBD2 matches 9 bases. This CDR3 region has 17 residues. Per germline, CDR1 MNHEY and CDR2 SVGEGT.

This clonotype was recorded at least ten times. CDR3 bases: TGCAGTGCTAGAGACAGGTTCTATGGCTACACCTTC. Translating gives CSARDRFYGYTF. The chain combines TRBV20-1 with TRBJ1-2; D not certain. Germline CDR1 reads DFQATT; CDR2 reads SNEGSKA (reference sequence). Trimming cost V 0 bases and J 4 bases, with 6 bases left between them. The CDR3 contains 12 residues.

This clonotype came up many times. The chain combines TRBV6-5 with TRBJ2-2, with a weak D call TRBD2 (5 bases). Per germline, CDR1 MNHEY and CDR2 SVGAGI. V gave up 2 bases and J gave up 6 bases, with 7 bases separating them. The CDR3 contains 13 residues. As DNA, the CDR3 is TGTGCCAGCAGTTACGGCGGGTCCGGGGAGCTGTTTTTT. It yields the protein CASSYGGSGELFF.

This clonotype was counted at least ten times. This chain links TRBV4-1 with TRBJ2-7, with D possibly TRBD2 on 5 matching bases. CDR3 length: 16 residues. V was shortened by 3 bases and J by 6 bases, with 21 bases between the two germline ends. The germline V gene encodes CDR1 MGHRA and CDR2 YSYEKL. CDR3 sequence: CASSHQLRGNGSEQYF. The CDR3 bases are TGCGCCAGCAGCCACCAACTCCGGGGAAATGGGTCCGAGCAGTACTTC.

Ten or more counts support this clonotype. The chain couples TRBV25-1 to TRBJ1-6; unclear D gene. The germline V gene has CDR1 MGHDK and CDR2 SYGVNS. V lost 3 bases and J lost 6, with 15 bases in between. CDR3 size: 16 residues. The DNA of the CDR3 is TGTGCCAGCAGTGACCCGAGGGAGTCCGGTAATTCACCCCTCCACTTT. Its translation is CASSDPRESGNSPLHF.

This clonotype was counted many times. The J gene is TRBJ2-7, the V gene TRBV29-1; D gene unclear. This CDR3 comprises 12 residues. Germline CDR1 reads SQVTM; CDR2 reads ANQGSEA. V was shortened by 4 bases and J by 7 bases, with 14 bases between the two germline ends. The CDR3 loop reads CSVVPSDAEQYF. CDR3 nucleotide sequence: TGCAGCGTTGTCCCAAGCGACGCGGAGCAGTACTTC.

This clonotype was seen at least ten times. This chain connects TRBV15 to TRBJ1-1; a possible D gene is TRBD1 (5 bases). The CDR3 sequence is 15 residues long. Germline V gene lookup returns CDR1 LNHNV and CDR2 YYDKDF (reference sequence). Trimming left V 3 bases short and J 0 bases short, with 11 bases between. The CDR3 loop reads CATSRTEYLNTEAFF. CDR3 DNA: TGTGCCACCAGCAGGACAGAGTATCTGAACACTGAAGCTTTCTTT.

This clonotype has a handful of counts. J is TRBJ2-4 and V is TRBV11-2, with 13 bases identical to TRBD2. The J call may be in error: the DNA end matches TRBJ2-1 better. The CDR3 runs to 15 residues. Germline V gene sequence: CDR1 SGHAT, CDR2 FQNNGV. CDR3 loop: CASSPGGGTSGIQFF. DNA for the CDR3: TGTGCCAGCAGCCCAGGGGGGGGGACTAGCGGGATTCAGTTCTTC.

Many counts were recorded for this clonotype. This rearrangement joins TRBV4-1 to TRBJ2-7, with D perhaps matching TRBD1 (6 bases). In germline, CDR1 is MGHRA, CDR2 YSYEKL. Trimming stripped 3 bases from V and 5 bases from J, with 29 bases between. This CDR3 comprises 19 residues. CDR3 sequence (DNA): TGCGCCAGCAGCCACCCGAGCGAGAAAGAGGGGGTGCAAGCAGACGAGCAGTACTTC. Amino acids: CASSHPSEKEGVQADEQYF.